This T cell receptor beta chain was found in a study of CD8 T cells in Susac syndrome. The V and J ends lost 2 bases and 6 bases respectively, with 11 bases between them. CDR3 length: 14 residues. Germline CDR1 LGHNA, CDR2 YNFKEQ. Reverse transcription used about 0.45 to 1 ug RNA and random hexamers. Across 54 Vbeta and 13 Jbeta, TCR beta CDR3 was amplified with immunoSEQ multiplex PCR. MiXCR was run by TCRdb on the immunoSEQ multiplex PCR reads, yielding one entry per CDR3 protein. The repertoire has about 180,000 distinct CDR3 sequences, about 95% of them found once; the top ten carry roughly 0.16%.

The sequenced sample was CD8+ T cells from PBMCs. This receptor was obtained from a human donor with multiple sclerosis. The chain links TRBV4-2 to TRBJ2-1; no definite D call. The CDR3 reads CASSQFPPGNEQFF. The DNA of the CDR3 is TGTGCCAGCAGCCAATTCCCGCCGGGCAATGAGCAGTTCTTC.